This passage covers 15 T cell receptor beta chains from one sample sequenced in a study of blood T cell repertoires in COVID-19. Sequencing was performed with immunoSEQ multiplex PCR; in TCRdb, only in-frame clones are kept and a portion is missing. The table lists about 200,000 clones, more than 70% of them singletons. Sequences were obtained from PBMCs or T cells enriched from blood (not recorded which). Receptors were obtained from a man aged 35-49 years with acute COVID-19.

The chain's CDR3 is CASSSAFIGSGNTIYF. The CDR3 DNA is TGTGCCAGCAGCTCCGCATTCATCGGCTCTGGAAACACCATATATTTT. The chain is built from TRBV7-9 and TRBJ1-3; D gene uncertain. CDR3 length: 16 amino acids. Germline lookup yields CDR1 SEHNR and CDR2 FQNEAQ (reference sequence). V lost 4 bases and J 0 bases, leaving 13 bases between the germline ends.

The chain uses TRBV28 and TRBJ2-7; D remains unclear. The V and J ends lost 3 bases and 5 bases respectively, with 14 bases between them. Looked up from germline, CDR1 is MDHEN and CDR2 is SYDVKM. The length of the CDR3 is 14 residues. CDR3 coding DNA: TGTGCCAGCAGTTTGAGAGGCCTGGCTAACGAGCAGTACTTC. This gives the protein CASSLRGLANEQYF. Full variable domain (missing parts from reference TRBV28 and TRBJ2-7): DVKVTQSSRYLVKRTGEKVFLECVQDMDHENMFWYRQDPGLGLRLIYFSYDVKMKEKGDIPEGYSVSREKKERFSLILESASTNQTSMYLCASSLRGLANEQYFGPGTRLTVT.

Only a few counts were recorded for this clone. The V and J genes are TRBV2 and TRBJ2-7, with 9 nucleotides matching TRBD1. Germline values: CDR1 SNHLY, CDR2 FYNNEI. With V trimmed by 6 bases and J by 5 bases, 11 bases remained unmatched. This CDR3 spans 15 amino acids. CDR3 DNA sequence: TGTGCCAGCAGGGCAGCCGGGACAGGGACCCACGAGCAGTACTTC. Amino acid sequence: CASRAAGTGTHEQYF.

The chain carries TRBV2 and TRBJ2-5; no clear D gene. The CDR3 loop spans 8 amino acids. Trimming took 6 bases from V and 11 from J, leaving 4 bases between them. Germline values: CDR1 SNHLY, CDR2 FYNNEI. The CDR3 DNA sequence: TGTGCCAGCAGCCCTCAGTACTTC. This sequence encodes CASSPQYF. The variable domain in full, with the rest retrieved from reference TRBV2 and TRBJ2-5, is EPEVTQTPSHQVTQMGQEVILRCVPISNHLYFYWYRQILGQKVEFLVSFYNNEISEKSEIFDDQFSVERPDGSNFTLKIRSTKLEDSAMYFCASSPQYFGPGTRLLVL.

The rearrangement joins TRBV27 to TRBJ1-4; 7 bases map to TRBD1. The germline V gene encodes CDR1 MNHEY and CDR2 SMNVEV (reference sequence). This CDR3 has 14 amino acids. V shed 3 bases and J 2 bases; nucleotides not matched to a gene: 0. Here the CDR3 DNA reads TGTGCCAGCAGTTTGACAGGGACTAATGAAAAACTGTTTTTT. Protein sequence: CASSLTGTNEKLFF.

The V and J genes are TRBV27 and TRBJ2-7; weak D call: TRBD1 (6 bases). V lost 2 bases to trimming and J lost 6 bases, with 8 bases between them. Germline CDR1 MNHEY, CDR2 SMNVEV (reference sequence). The CDR3 is 12 residues long. In DNA form, the CDR3 reads TGTGCCAGCAGTTTAATCAGGGGCGAGCAGTACTTC. It is translated as CASSLIRGEQYF.

This clone was found once. The V and J genes are TRBV24-1 and TRBJ1-5; a weak D match, TRBD1 (5 bases). CDR3 length equals 13 residues. Germline-derived CDR1 and CDR2 are KGHDR and SFDVKD. Trimming shortened V by 5 bases and J by 6 bases, and 10 bases separated the two germline ends. The CDR3 nucleotides are TGTGCCACCAGTGGAGTCGGGGGTCAGCCCCAGCATTTT. Protein product: CATSGVGGQPQHF.

The rearrangement uses TRBV4-2 and TRBJ2-3, with D perhaps TRBD2 (5 bases). The CDR3 contains 14 residues. V lost 8 bases and J 3 bases, leaving 15 bases between the germline ends. CDR1 is LGHNA and CDR2 is YNFKEQ in the germline V gene. CDR3 residues: CASSDYDSTDTQYF. In DNA form, the CDR3 reads TGTGCCAGCTCCGACTACGACTCTACAGATACGCAGTATTTT.

V gene TRBV12-3 or TRBV12-4 combines with J gene TRBJ1-5; no reliable D call. The CDR3 is 13 residues long. V was pared by 5 bases and J by 7 bases, with 12 bases between. Written as DNA, the CDR3 is TGTGCCAGCAGTCCTCGAGGTGGCCAGCCCCAGCATTTT. Its protein product is CASSPRGGQPQHF.

The rearrangement links TRBV27 to TRBJ2-5; TRBD2 agrees at 13 bases. The CDR3 runs to 15 residues. After removal of 5 bases from V and 4 bases from J, the junction contained 4 bases not matched to a gene. Germline values: CDR1 MNHEY, CDR2 SMNVEV (reference sequence). CDR3 sequence reads: CASSPRTSGRETQYF. CDR3 nucleotide sequence: TGTGCCAGCAGTCCACGGACTAGCGGGAGAGAGACCCAGTACTTC.

The rearrangement uses TRBV7-6 and TRBJ2-1; the D is unclear. V was shortened by 6 bases and J by 9 bases, with 9 bases between the two germline ends. The germline V gene encodes CDR1 SGHVS and CDR2 FNYEAQ. CDR3 length: 11 residues. The CDR3 here is CASSIRGEQFF. As DNA, the CDR3 is TGTGCCAGCAGTATCCGCGGTGAGCAGTTCTTC.

V usage is TRBV3-1 (or the pseudogene TRBV3-2) and J usage is TRBJ2-7; D gene ambiguous. Germline CDR1 and CDR2: LGHDT and YNNKEL (reference sequence). Deletions cut 2 bases from V and 3 bases from J, with 11 bases between. The CDR3 runs 14 residues. In nucleotides, the CDR3 is TGTGCCAGCAGCCAAACCGCAGGCCACTACGAGCAGTACTTC. Its protein product is CASSQTAGHYEQYF.

The rearrangement links TRBV27 to TRBJ2-3, with D tentatively TRBD2 (6 bases). The germline V gene has CDR1 MNHEY and CDR2 SMNVEV (reference sequence). The CDR3 runs to 15 residues. The V end lost 1 base, the J end lost 3 bases, and 11 bases lay between the germline ends. CDR3 coding DNA: TGTGCCAGCAGTTTATTTGGAGGGAGAACAGATACGCAGTATTTT. Translating gives CASSLFGGRTDTQYF.

The rearrangement joins TRBV6-6 to TRBJ2-7; D might be TRBD2 (6 bases). The CDR3 spans 16 residues. V was trimmed by 5 bases and J by 2 bases, leaving 19 bases between them. Looked up from germline, CDR1 is MNHNY and CDR2 is SVGAGI (reference sequence). CDR3: CASSKHGGDRAYEQYF. In nucleotides, the CDR3 is TGTGCCAGCAGTAAGCACGGCGGGGATAGGGCCTACGAGCAGTACTTC.

This clone was recorded a few times. The chain combines TRBV24-1 with TRBJ2-2; 12 bases are a match to TRBD2. The V and J ends lost 1 base and 4 bases, in that order; junction bases with no gene match: 3. Germline values: CDR1 KGHDR, CDR2 SFDVKD. The CDR3 sequence is 17 residues long. CDR3 nucleotides: TGTGCCACCAGTGATTTACTAGCGGGAGGAGGCACCGGGGAGCTGTTTTTT. Encoded protein: CATSDLLAGGGTGELFF.